This is a list of T cell receptor beta chains from one sample in a study of early T cells in non-severe SARS-CoV-2 infection. TCRdb analysed the 5' RACE reads with MiXCR anew, one entry per CDR3 protein. The sample has about 30,000 distinct CDR3 sequences; 5% to 5.5% are singletons. The specimen sequenced was whole blood. These receptors originate from an adult who was a healthcare worker with PCR-confirmed SARS-CoV-2 infection or an uninfected control (not recorded which). Both conserved end residues are part of each CDR3. A D gene is named only where the DNA matches it firmly. The size entry is marked missing in some rows and otherwise reads once, few, many or a size class.

d_gene | j_gene | abundance | v_gene | CDR3aa | CDR3nt
TRBD2 | TRBJ2-1 | . | TRBV11-2 | CASSPIAGGYNEQFF | TGTGCCAGCAGCCCAATAGCGGGGGGTTACAATGAGCAGTTCTTC
TRBD2 | TRBJ2-7 | medium-sized | TRBV28 | CASSLLAVPYSYEQYF | TGTGCCAGCAGTTTACTAGCGGTGCCCTACTCCTACGAGCAGTACTTC
. | TRBJ1-2 | many | TRBV28 | CASSSGGRRTNFLYGYTF | TGTGCCAGCAGTTCTGGGGGGCGCCGAACGAATTTCCTCTATGGCTACACCTTC
. | TRBJ2-5 | . | TRBV5-1 | CASSPDSPQETQYF | TGCGCCAGCAGCCCCGACTCACCCCAAGAGACCCAGTACTTC
. | TRBJ2-5 | many | TRBV5-4 | CASSRGREETQYF | TGTGCCAGCAGCCGGGGACGTGAAGAGACCCAGTACTTC
TRBD2 | TRBJ2-1 | many | TRBV6-5 | CASSYSKLAPSGRTSSYNEQFF | TGTGCCAGCAGTTACTCGAAGCTAGCCCCTAGCGGGAGGACTAGCTCCTACAATGAGCAGTTCTTC
. | TRBJ2-5 | . | TRBV7-9 | CASSLEELETQYF | TGTGCCAGCAGCTTAGAGGAGTTGGAGACCCAGTACTTC
TRBD1 | TRBJ2-3 | few | TRBV19 | CASNSPGQVSHTQYF | TGTGCCAGTAACTCCCCGGGACAGGTTTCACATACGCAGTATTTT
. | TRBJ1-2 | . | TRBV9 | CASSVDQGRNYGYTF | TGTGCCAGCAGCGTAGATCAGGGGCGGAACTATGGCTACACCTTC
. | TRBJ2-7 | few | TRBV6-1 | CASSDFGVHEQYF | TGTGCCAGCAGTGATTTTGGAGTCCACGAGCAGTACTTC
. | TRBJ2-5 | many | TRBV7-9 | CASSFLQPQETQYF | TGTGCCAGCAGCTTTCTTCAACCTCAAGAGACCCAGTACTTC
TRBD2 | TRBJ2-1 | few | TRBV7-8 | CASRISGRDNEQFF | TGTGCCAGCAGAATCAGCGGGAGGGACAATGAGCAGTTCTTC
. | TRBJ1-1 | many | TRBV12-3/TRBV12-4 | CASSSAMNTEAFF | TGTGCCAGCAGTTCGGCAATGAACACTGAAGCTTTCTTT
. | TRBJ1-1 | many | TRBV20-1 | CSARAPRDEAFF | TGCAGTGCTAGAGCCCCCCGGGATGAAGCTTTCTTT
. | TRBJ2-1 | . | TRBV9 | CASSVGGYSYNEQFF | TGTGCCAGCAGCGTAGGCGGGTACTCCTACAATGAGCAGTTCTTC
. | TRBJ2-3 | . | TRBV12-3/TRBV12-4 | CASAPANEKGTQYF | TGTGCCAGCGCTCCCGCGAACGAGAAGGGTACGCAGTATTTT
. | TRBJ2-6 | few | TRBV7-9 | CASSLSESGANVLTF | TGTGCCAGCAGCTTATCCGAATCTGGGGCCAACGTCCTGACTTTC
. | TRBJ1-2 | many | TRBV20-1 | CSARDRQPYNYGYTF | TGCAGTGCTAGAGATAGGCAGCCCTATAACTATGGCTACACCTTC
. | TRBJ1-5 | many | TRBV10-3 | CAISEQGEQPQHF | TGTGCCATCAGTGAGCAGGGAGAACAGCCCCAGCATTTT
. | TRBJ1-1 | many | TRBV4-3 | CASSQGTNTEAFF | TGCGCCAGCAGCCAGGGTACAAACACTGAAGCTTTCTTT
. | TRBJ2-7 | . | TRBV10-3 | CAISEFKGLPTYEQYF | TGTGCCATCAGTGAGTTCAAAGGCCTACCTACTTACGAGCAGTACTTC
TRBD2 | TRBJ2-1 | many | TRBV28 | CASSLTSGVYNEQFF | TGTGCCAGCAGTCTCACTAGCGGGGTTTACAATGAGCAGTTCTTC
TRBD1 | TRBJ1-5 | many | TRBV6-2/TRBV6-3 | CASSKWTGTGRNQPQHF | TGTGCCAGCAGTAAATGGACCGGGACAGGTAGAAATCAGCCCCAGCATTTT
TRBD2 | TRBJ2-7 | . | TRBV28 | CASSSPGRGSYEQYF | TGTGCCAGCAGCTCACCCGGGAGGGGATCATACGAGCAGTACTTC
. | TRBJ1-2 | many | TRBV10-2 | CASSRAKGNGYTF | TGCGCCAGCAGCCGGGCCAAAGGGAATGGCTACACCTTC
TRBD1 | TRBJ1-2 | many | TRBV7-2 | CASSPLPRQGGGYTF | TGTGCCAGCAGCCCGCTCCCAAGACAGGGGGGTGGCTACACCTTC
. | TRBJ2-4 | many | TRBV20-1 | CSAREIGGELAKNIQYF | TGCAGTGCTAGAGAGATTGGCGGGGAGCTAGCCAAAAACATTCAGTACTTC
TRBD1 | TRBJ1-1 | . | TRBV20-1 | CSAKGAGSVAFF | TGCAGTGCCAAGGGGGCAGGGTCAGTAGCTTTCTTT
TRBD1 | TRBJ2-6 | few | TRBV19 | CASRQGSGANVLTF | TGTGCCAGTCGACAGGGCTCTGGGGCCAACGTCCTGACTTTC
TRBD2 | TRBJ2-7 | many | TRBV5-1 | CASSPLAGDIYEQYF | TGCGCCAGCAGCCCACTAGCGGGGGATATCTACGAGCAGTACTTC
TRBD2 | TRBJ2-1 | few | TRBV19 | CASSILAGGNEQFF | TGTGCCAGTAGTATCCTAGCGGGAGGAAATGAGCAGTTCTTC
. | TRBJ1-5 | many | TRBV5-4 | CASSLEPGDLSNQPQHF | TGTGCCAGCAGCTTGGAGCCAGGGGACCTGAGCAATCAGCCCCAGCATTTT
. | TRBJ1-1 | few | TRBV20-1 | CSACDTGNTEAFF | TGCAGTGCCTGCGACACGGGTAACACTGAAGCTTTCTTT
TRBD2 | TRBJ2-7 | many | TRBV5-1 | CASSLGLAGSGVYEQYF | TGCGCCAGCAGCCTTGGACTAGCGGGAAGCGGTGTTTACGAGCAGTACTTC
. | TRBJ1-2 | many | TRBV11-2 | CASSLQNNYGYTF | TGTGCCAGCAGCTTACAAAATAACTATGGCTACACCTTC
TRBD2 | TRBJ2-3 | many | TRBV24-1 | CATVSASGEDTQYF | TGTGCCACCGTCTCGGCTAGCGGGGAAGATACGCAGTATTTT
TRBD2 | TRBJ2-1 | many | TRBV3-1 | CASRRTSGRAESYNEQFF | TGTGCCAGCAGACGAACTAGCGGGAGGGCCGAATCCTACAATGAGCAGTTCTTC
. | TRBJ1-5 | . | TRBV7-9 | CASSLGGGYQPQHF | TGTGCCAGCAGCTTAGGAGGGGGTTACCAGCCCCAGCATTTT
. | TRBJ2-7 | many | TRBV6-5 | CASSYSQALGGEQYF | TGTGCCAGCAGTTACTCGCAGGCCCTGGGAGGAGAGCAGTACTTC
. | TRBJ2-3 | few | TRBV12-3/TRBV12-4 | CASNPDSTDTQYF | TGTGCCAGCAACCCGGACAGCACAGATACGCAGTATTTT
. | TRBJ2-5 | many | TRBV27 | CASSPAFKGGTQYF | TGTGCCAGCAGTCCGGCATTCAAGGGGGGGACCCAGTACTTC
. | TRBJ1-2 | many | TRBV13 | CASSLGYNYGYTF | TGTGCCAGCAGCTTAGGGTATAACTATGGCTACACCTTC
. | TRBJ2-1 | many | TRBV5-1 | CASSRDRTYNEQFF | TGCGCCAGCAGCAGAGACCGGACTTACAATGAGCAGTTCTTC
TRBD2 | TRBJ2-1 | few | TRBV4-3 | CASSQEVSSGGPDEQFF | TGCGCCAGCAGCCAAGAGGTATCTAGCGGGGGGCCCGATGAGCAGTTCTTC
. | TRBJ2-2 | many | TRBV20-1 | CSARERNPGELFF | TGCAGTGCTAGAGAGCGAAATCCCGGGGAGCTGTTTTTT
TRBD1 | TRBJ1-2 | . | TRBV7-9 | CASSSTGQGNYGYTF | TGTGCCAGCAGCTCCACGGGACAGGGGAACTATGGCTACACCTTC
. | TRBJ2-3 | many | TRBV29-1 | CSVSGLRGTDTQYF | TGCAGCGTTAGTGGTTTGCGTGGCACAGATACGCAGTATTTT
. | TRBJ2-2 | . | TRBV7-9 | CASSLVPGELFF | TGTGCCAGCAGCTTAGTACCCGGGGAGCTGTTTTTT
. | TRBJ1-5 | many | TRBV12-3/TRBV12-4 | CASSQGGWNQPQHF | TGTGCCAGCAGCCAAGGGGGTTGGAATCAGCCCCAGCATTTT
. | TRBJ2-7 | many | TRBV12-3/TRBV12-4 | CASSLRSYEQYF | TGTGCCAGCAGTTTACGGTCCTACGAGCAGTACTTC
. | TRBJ2-7 | many | TRBV28 | CASRLEVSSYEQYF | TGTGCCAGCCGACTGGAGGTCTCCTCCTACGAGCAGTACTTC
. | TRBJ1-1 | medium-sized | TRBV7-9 | CASYGRRNTEAFF | TGTGCCAGCTACGGGCGGAGGAACACTGAAGCTTTCTTT
TRBD2 | TRBJ2-7 | . | TRBV5-4 | CASSLGAGESYEQYF | TGTGCCAGCAGCTTGGGAGCGGGAGAATCCTACGAGCAGTACTTC
. | TRBJ2-1 | many | TRBV6-4 | CASSADRGDSPFF | TGTGCCAGCAGTGCAGATAGGGGCGACAGTCCGTTCTTC
. | TRBJ1-1 | few | TRBV10-2 | CASTNGSPGTEAFF | TGCGCCAGTACGAACGGGAGTCCTGGCACTGAAGCTTTCTTT
. | TRBJ2-4 | . | TRBV4-1 | CASSLSLNNIQYF | TGCGCCAGCAGCCTATCCTTAAACAACATTCAGTACTTC